This passage covers 32 T cell receptor beta chains from one sample sequenced in a study of T-cell reconstitution after alpha-beta-depleted transplantation in children. Construction of the TCRbeta library involved unique molecular identifiers. TCRdb reprocessed the PCR reads with MiXCR, giving one entry per CDR3 protein. The sample comprises fewer than 700,000 distinct CDR3 sequences, under 15% of which are singletons, and 2% to 2.5% rests with the top ten. The sequences come from PBMCs, mostly from graft donor cells, collected 360 days after TCRalphabeta/CD19-depleted stem cell transplant. These receptor sequences come from a male patient aged 10-17 years who had a stem cell transplant for acute myeloid leukemia, so the T cells may come from the graft donor.

The table lists this clonotype with many counts. J is TRBJ2-1 and V is TRBV5-1; 8 nucleotides match TRBD2. Germline-derived CDR1 and CDR2 are SGHRS and YFSETQ. J gave up 1 base and V 7 bases, and 4 bases lay outside the gene matches. This CDR3 is 14 amino acids long. The CDR3 coding sequence is TGCGCCAGCTGCACTAGCGGTTCCTACAATGAGCAGTTCTTC. This sequence encodes CASCTSGSYNEQFF.

This clonotype was seen only a few times. This chain joins TRBV20-1 and TRBJ2-4; weak D call: TRBD1 (6 bases). Trimming cost V 6 bases and J 8 bases, with 17 bases left between them. This CDR3 comprises 13 residues. Looked up from germline, CDR1 is DFQATT and CDR2 is SNEGSKA (reference sequence). The CDR3 DNA follows: TGCAGTGCCGAGGGGGTAAATGGAGACATTCAGTACTTC. It encodes CSAEGVNGDIQYF.

The CDR3 sequence is CASSVVPGAAKNIQYF. The CDR3 DNA is TGTGCCAGCAGCGTAGTCCCGGGGGCGGCCAAAAACATTCAGTACTTC. The gene calls are TRBV9 and TRBJ2-4; tentatively, D is TRBD1 or TRBD2 (6 bases each). There are 16 residues in the CDR3. The ends were cut back, 0 bases at V and 1 base at J, with 11 bases in the middle. Germline V gene data show CDR1 as SGDLS and CDR2 as YYNGEE.

This clonotype has at least ten counts. The CDR3 is CATQGTADTQYF. The CDR3, as DNA: TGTGCCACTCAAGGGACAGCAGATACGCAGTATTTT. The chain uses TRBV12-3 or TRBV12-4 and TRBJ2-3; TRBD1 aligns across 7 bases. The CDR3 contains 12 residues. J gave up 4 bases and V 10 bases, and 5 bases lay outside the gene matches.

There are a few counts of this clonotype. This rearrangement joins TRBV9 to TRBJ1-2; D unresolved. The V end lost 0 bases, the J end lost 3 bases, and 12 bases lay between the germline ends. The V gene's germline CDR1 is SGDLS and CDR2 YYNGEE. CDR3 length equals 15 residues. In nucleotides, the CDR3 is TGTGCCAGCAGCGTAGCTCTGGACGGTGACTATGGCTACACCTTC. Protein product: CASSVALDGDYGYTF.

The chain couples TRBV13 to TRBJ2-3; D gene uncertain. The CDR3 contains 12 residues. Trimming took 1 base from V and 10 from J, leaving 9 bases between them. Germline lookup yields CDR1 PRHDT and CDR2 FYEKMQ (reference sequence). CDR3: CASSLEVKAQYF. CDR3 sequence (DNA): TGTGCCAGCAGCTTAGAAGTAAAGGCGCAGTATTTT.

The chain recombines TRBV5-5 with TRBJ2-3, with 9 bases identical to TRBD2. The CDR3 length is 16 residues. The ends lost 0 bases at V and 3 bases at J; junction bases unmatched: 5. Per the germline V gene, CDR1 is SGHKS and CDR2 is YYEKEE (reference sequence). The CDR3 DNA is TGTGCCAGCAGCTTGGAAGCGGGAGGCCCGACAGATACGCAGTATTTT. As protein: CASSLEAGGPTDTQYF.

The chain has TRBV14 and TRBJ2-5, with D unclear. CDR1 is SGHDN and CDR2 is FVKESK in the germline V gene. V shed 5 bases and J shed 1 base, with 8 bases lying between them. The CDR3 length is 13 residues. The CDR3 reads CASSSDGQETQYF. CDR3 DNA: TGTGCCAGCAGCTCGGACGGCCAAGAGACCCAGTACTTC.

This clonotype showed up many times. The chain is built from TRBV5-1 and TRBJ2-7, with D possibly TRBD1 on 5 matching bases. The CDR3 extends over 15 amino acids. The V end lost 4 bases, the J end lost 0 bases, and 14 bases lay between the germline ends. Per the germline V gene, CDR1 is SGHRS and CDR2 is YFSETQ. CDR3 in amino acids: CASSPWTSFSYEQYF. DNA of the CDR3: TGCGCCAGCAGCCCCTGGACATCCTTCTCCTACGAGCAGTACTTC. Drawing the rest from reference TRBV5-1 and TRBJ2-7, the complete variable domain is KAGVTQTPRYLIKTRGQQVTLSCSPISGHRSVSWYQQTPGQGLQFLFEYFSETQRNKGNFPGRFSGRQFSNSRSEMNVSTLELGDSALYLCASSPWTSFSYEQYFGPGTRLTVT.

This clonotype was picked up many times. The chain is built from TRBV21-1 and TRBJ2-7. TRBV21-1 is listed as a pseudogene. CDR3 size: 11 residues. The CDR3 is CASRRADEQYF. The CDR3 region has the DNA TGTGCCAGCCGTAGGGCCGACGAGCAGTACTTC.

Ten or more counts support this clonotype. The chain couples TRBV9 to TRBJ1-1; no definite D call. CDR3 size: 13 residues. Germline V gene lookup returns CDR1 SGDLS and CDR2 YYNGEE. Trimming removed 3 bases from V and 5 bases from J, with 11 bases in between. CDR3 coding DNA: TGTGCCAGCAGCGAACACTGGGATACTGAAGCTTTCTTT. Translation gives CASSEHWDTEAFF.

This chain links TRBV4-3 with TRBJ2-7; D may match TRBD1 or TRBD2 (5 bases each). V gave up 3 bases and J gave up 1 base, with 10 bases separating them. Germline values: CDR1 LGHNA, CDR2 YSLEER. The CDR3 extends over 14 amino acids. CDR3: CASSHYGGSYEQYF. The CDR3 bases are TGCGCCAGCAGCCATTATGGGGGATCCTACGAGCAGTACTTC.

A few counts support this clonotype. The chain links TRBV7-3 to TRBJ2-1; the match to TRBD2 covers 7 bases. This CDR3 is built from 15 residues. With 5 bases clipped from V and 5 bases from J, the junction kept 9 bases outside the gene matches. Germline assignment: CDR1 SGHTA and CDR2 FQGTGA. As DNA, the CDR3 is TGTGCCAGCAGCAAAGGGCTAGCGGTAAACAATGAGCAGTTCTTC. This sequence encodes CASSKGLAVNNEQFF.

The chain combines TRBV30 with TRBJ2-7, with D possibly TRBD1 on 6 matching bases. Per germline, CDR1 GTSNPN and CDR2 SVGIG (reference sequence). V was trimmed by 0 bases and J by 6 bases, leaving 21 bases between them. The CDR3 totals 16 residues. The CDR3 region has the DNA TGTGCCTGGAGTGTACCCCCACAAGGGGGATTTGTCGAGCAGTACTTC. Translated, it gives CAWSVPPQGGFVEQYF. Full variable domain (outside the CDR3, taken from reference TRBV30 and TRBJ2-7): SQTIHQWPATLVQPVGSPLSLECTVEGTSNPNLYWYRQAAGRGLQLLFYSVGIGQISSEVPQNLSASRPQDRQFILSSKKLLLSDSGFYLCAWSVPPQGGFVEQYFGPGTRLTVT.

This CDR3 reads CSANLGGGSRNEQFF. The DNA for the CDR3 is TGCAGTGCGAACCTTGGGGGGGGGTCGAGGAATGAGCAGTTCTTC. The chain employs TRBV20-1 and TRBJ2-1, with 7 bases lining up with TRBD2. Germline CDR1 reads DFQATT; CDR2 reads SNEGSKA (reference sequence). The CDR3 consists of 15 residues. Trimming removed 6 bases from V and 7 bases from J; junction bases left unmatched: 15.

This clonotype was counted many times. The chain links TRBV20-1 to TRBJ2-3; TRBD2 aligns across 8 bases. CDR1 and CDR2 (germline): DFQATT, SNEGSKA (reference sequence). The CDR3 extends over 15 amino acids. Losses at the gene ends were 0 bases for V and 1 base for J; bases not matched to a gene: 3. CDR3 coding DNA: TGCAGTGCTAGAGAAGCGACTAGCGGCACAGATACGCAGTATTTT. It translates to CSAREATSGTDTQYF.

This clonotype was observed at least ten times. V and J are TRBV29-1 and TRBJ2-6; D is undetermined. Trimming took off 3 bases at V and 0 bases at J, with 3 bases between the two ends. This CDR3 is built from 13 residues. Germline CDR1 reads SQVTM; CDR2 reads ANQGSEA. CDR3 coding DNA: TGCAGCGTTGACGACTCTGGGGCCAACGTCCTGACTTTC. This encodes CSVDDSGANVLTF.

This clonotype was recorded a few times. This chain connects TRBV2 to TRBJ2-7; TRBD2 might be the D (6 bases). Between the trimmed V and J ends, which lost 3 bases and 5 bases, there was a span of 8 bases. CDR1 and CDR2 from the germline V gene are SNHLY and FYNNEI. The CDR3 runs 12 residues. The CDR3 spells CASSEEGHEQYF. The DNA of the CDR3 is TGTGCCAGCAGTGAGGAGGGCCACGAGCAGTACTTC.

This chain joins TRBV24-1 and TRBJ2-5, with no clear D. Germline CDR1 reads KGHDR; CDR2 reads SFDVKD. This CDR3 has 11 amino acids. V lost 4 bases to trimming and J lost 7 bases, with 6 bases between them. The CDR3 DNA follows: TGTGCCACCAGTGACTGGGGGACCCAGTACTTC. It yields the protein CATSDWGTQYF.

The chain combines TRBV15 with TRBJ2-1; the D is unclear. The V end lost 1 base, the J end lost 16 bases, and 11 bases lay between the germline ends. This CDR3 has 11 residues. Germline V gene sequence: CDR1 LNHNV, CDR2 YYDKDF (reference sequence). The CDR3 sequence is CATSRAGPLFF. CDR3 DNA: TGTGCCACCAGCAGAGCGGGCCCCCTTTTCTTC.

The V and J genes are TRBV3-1 and TRBJ2-5; D is unclear. The V gene's germline CDR1 is LGHDT and CDR2 YNNKEL (reference sequence). V shed 1 base and J shed 5 bases, with 14 bases lying between them. The length of the CDR3 is 15 residues. CDR3 nucleotide sequence: TGTGCCAGCAGCCAAGGGGGAACAAGGCAGGAGACCCAGTACTTC. Its translation: CASSQGGTRQETQYF.

This clonotype occurred many times. This sequence joins TRBV6-1 and TRBJ2-6; the match to TRBD2 covers 11 bases. V shed 7 bases and J 0 bases; nucleotides not matched to a gene: 5. Germline CDR1 is MNHNS and CDR2 is SASEGT. The CDR3 loop spans 17 amino acids. In nucleotides, the CDR3 is TGTGCCAGCATCACTAGCGGGAGTAGCTCTGGGGCCAACGTCCTGACTTTC. Its translation: CASITSGSSSGANVLTF.

This clonotype has only a few counts. J is TRBJ1-5 and V is TRBV28; D not resolved. The CDR3 is 15 residues long. Trimming stripped 6 bases from V and 2 bases from J, with 14 bases between. Germline lookup yields CDR1 MDHEN and CDR2 SYDVKM. Written as DNA, the CDR3 is TGTGCCAGCAGGACCGTCTCTCGGCGCAATCAGCCCCAGCATTTT. Protein sequence: CASRTVSRRNQPQHF.

This clonotype was seen a few times. V gene TRBV20-1 combines with J gene TRBJ2-1; D gene unclear. The ends were cut back, 2 bases at V and 0 bases at J, with 17 bases in the middle. Germline-derived CDR1 and CDR2 are DFQATT and SNEGSKA (reference sequence). The CDR3 loop spans 17 amino acids. CDR3 nucleotides: TGCAGTGCTAGAAACAGATATGGAGAGGTCTCCTACAATGAGCAGTTCTTC. Its protein product is CSARNRYGEVSYNEQFF.

The chain carries TRBV10-3 and TRBJ2-7; D gene uncertain. CDR3 length: 14 amino acids. The germline V gene has CDR1 ENHRY and CDR2 SYGVKD. Trimming removed 3 bases at V and 6 bases at J, with 15 bases between. CDR3 sequence reads: CAISDSSFSAEQYF. CDR3 nucleotides: TGTGCCATCAGTGACAGTAGTTTTTCTGCCGAGCAGTACTTC.

In this sample, this clonotype turned up many times. The genes are TRBV5-4 and TRBJ2-5; 8 bases match TRBD1. The CDR3 extends over 13 amino acids. Germline assignment: CDR1 SGHNT and CDR2 YYREEE (reference sequence). The V segment lost 4 bases and the J segment 5 bases; nucleotides outside the gene matches: 4. The DNA of the CDR3 is TGTGCCAGCAGCCCGGACAGGGCGGAGACCCAGTACTTC. Translated, it gives CASSPDRAETQYF. Filled out from reference TRBV5-4 and TRBJ2-5, the complete variable domain reads ETGVTQSPTHLIKTRGQQVTLRCSSQSGHNTVSWYQQALGQGPQFIFQYYREEENGRGNFPPRFSGLQFPNYSSELNVNALELDDSALYLCASSPDRAETQYFGPGTRLLVL.

This chain joins TRBV5-6 and TRBJ2-2, with 8 bases matching TRBD1. This CDR3 contains 15 residues. Per the germline V gene, CDR1 is SGHDT and CDR2 is YYEEEE. The J segment lost 3 bases and the V segment lost 4 bases, leaving 5 bases of the junction unmatched. CDR3 sequence reads: CASSGRTGHTGELFF. The CDR3 DNA reads TGTGCCAGCAGCGGGAGGACAGGGCACACCGGGGAGCTGTTTTTT.

This clonotype was recorded a few times. V is TRBV29-1 and J is TRBJ2-4; TRBD2 is a possible D gene (6 bases). The CDR3 totals 14 residues. Germline V gene sequence: CDR1 SQVTM, CDR2 ANQGSEA. The V and J ends lost 6 bases and 2 bases respectively, with 14 bases between them. CDR3 DNA: TGCAGCGTGCTCGCGGGAATATCCAAAAACATTCAGTACTTC. Translated: CSVLAGISKNIQYF.

The J gene is TRBJ1-2, the V gene TRBV4-2, with D possibly being TRBD1 (5 bases). The CDR3 extends over 15 amino acids. Germline CDR1 LGHNA, CDR2 YNFKEQ. With 4 bases removed from V and 3 bases from J, the gap between germline ends came to 15 bases. CDR3 in DNA: TGTGCCAGCAGCCCCGGGACGGGCGATTACTATGGCTACACCTTC. It specifies CASSPGTGDYYGYTF.

The rearrangement links TRBV25-1 to TRBJ2-1, with 7 bases lining up with TRBD2. Per germline, CDR1 MGHDK and CDR2 SYGVNS. V dropped 5 bases and J dropped 2; count of bases not matched to a gene: 9. CDR3 length: 16 amino acids. The CDR3 spells CASSPLAGLTYNEQFF. The CDR3 DNA is TGTGCCAGCAGTCCCTTAGCGGGCTTAACCTACAATGAGCAGTTCTTC.

V gene TRBV28 combines with J gene TRBJ1-1, with TRBD1 as a possible D gene (5 bases). The CDR3 has 15 residues. The germline V gene has CDR1 MDHEN and CDR2 SYDVKM. With 5 bases removed from V and 0 bases from J, the gap between germline ends came to 13 bases. CDR3 DNA: TGTGCCAGCAGTGCTGGCCAGGGCTTGAACACTGAAGCTTTCTTT. Its protein is CASSAGQGLNTEAFF.

This clonotype occurred a few times. The chain combines TRBV28 with TRBJ2-5; 7 nucleotides align to TRBD2. V lost 5 bases, J lost 3 bases, and 12 bases stayed unmatched. The CDR3 is 16 amino acids. Germline values: CDR1 MDHEN, CDR2 SYDVKM. The CDR3 is CASSPRRPAGKETQYF. The CDR3 DNA is TGTGCCAGCAGTCCAAGACGGCCAGCGGGAAAAGAGACCCAGTACTTC.